The entry below describes one T cell receptor (beta chain). Its antigen is as yet unknown. MiXCR was run by TCRdb on the 5' RACE reads, yielding one entry per CDR3 protein. Here the sample spans 150,000 to 200,000 distinct CDR3 sequences, roughly 31% being singletons. Germline assignment: CDR1 SEHNR and CDR2 FQNEAQ (reference sequence). The V and J ends lost 1 base and 6 bases, in that order; junction bases with no gene match: 3. The CDR3 contains 14 residues. The data are from a study of T-cell memory formation after mild COVID-19. Study conclusions and caveats: Some responding clones appeared in pre-infection memory, suggesting cross-reactive memory joined.

The chain links TRBV7-9 to TRBJ2-4; 7 bases line up with TRBD1. Material for sequencing was PBMCs or a T cell subset sorted from them (not recorded which). This receptor was taken from an adult woman who had mild COVID-19 (a few samples of this study predate the infection). Cell type and time point are not known. This CDR3 reads CASSLGDSRNIQYF. CDR3 sequence (DNA): TGTGCCAGCAGCTTAGGGGACAGTCGAAACATTCAGTACTTC.